This T cell receptor (beta chain) originates from a study of CD8 T cells in ankylosing spondylitis. Study observations and caveats: For ankylosing spondylitis blood, a TCR beta motif of 8 or 9 highly homologous variants appeared characteristic.

This CDR3 is 14 amino acids long. Losses at the gene ends were 3 bases for V and 4 bases for J; bases not matched to a gene: 6. Germline V gene sequence: CDR1 MNHEY, CDR2 SMNVEV (reference sequence). This clonotype has more than one count but fewer than ten. Its antigen remains unknown. TCRdb recomputed calls from the 5' RACE reads with MiXCR, one row per CDR3 protein. The top ten clones hold around 3.5% of a sample with approximately 520,000 distinct CDR3 sequences, about 5.2% of them seen once. The V gene is TRBV27, the J gene TRBJ2-7; the match to TRBD2 covers 7 bases. This TCR derives from a male donor with ankylosing spondylitis. Material: blood, either unsorted or a sorted T cell fraction (not recorded which). The CDR3 sequence is CASSFGTTGYEQYF. For the CDR3, the DNA is TGTGCCAGCAGTTTCGGGACTACTGGGTACGAGCAGTACTTC.